This T cell receptor beta chain was identified in a study of glioma-infiltrating T cells after dendritic cell vaccination (dated by TCRdb to 2016 to 2017). At the level of the whole study: Of the approximately 15 glioblastoma patients in the cohort, all drawn from Phase I and II dendritic cell vaccination trials, 9 were newly diagnosed and 6 had recurrent disease. Between 2003 and 2012, patients were given autologous tumor lysate-pulsed dendritic cell vaccination. To make the vaccine, monocyte-derived dendritic cells were cultured for approximately 7 days with IL-4 and GM-CSF and then pulsed overnight with autologous tumor lysate. Each patient got three intradermal injections of the dendritic cell vaccine, spaced at biweekly intervals, in the arm below the axilla. In glioblastoma patients vaccinated with dendritic cells, deep sequencing of TCR beta CDR3 regions served to measure the amount of tumor-infiltrating lymphocytes and to compare repertoires between tumor and blood. Survival after dendritic cell vaccination was correlated with TCR sequencing metrics, including TIL content and tumor-blood repertoire overlap.

TCRB CDR3 regions were amplified from 2 ug genomic DNA, or all available DNA if less, using the immunoSEQ assay. For multiplex PCR, 60 forward primers for TCR V beta segments and 13 reverse primers for J beta segments were used. Synthetic control templates were spiked into each sample at limiting dilution to estimate reads per starting template. The Illumina HiSeq System generated 87 bp sequencing reads. The study's own analysis went as follows. PCR and sequencing errors were removed by a nearest neighbor algorithm that merged closely related sequences. TCR overlap was measured as the percentage of unique tumor TCR beta sequences that were also present in the peripheral blood of the same patient. Entries here come from immuneACCESS through TCRdb and include only in-frame sequences with V and J called. Some clones fail to appear in such tables; in the studies checked, an unresolved V gene covers under half of the shortfall, and the cause of the remainder is unknown. From that table come the V and J calls and clone size; the DNA was used to work out D and trimming. This sample holds under 100,000 clones; under 90% were observed only once. Over 2.5% of the sample is in the top ten clones.

Patients were selected on the basis of adequate residual fresh-frozen tumor tissue and more than two years of available survival data. Molecular status otherwise varied across the glioblastoma patients, but none of them carried an isocitrate dehydrogenase mutation. PBMC were collected before vaccination, two weeks after the third vaccination, and at tumor progression when it occurred. The Qiagen DNeasy Blood extraction Kit was used for extraction of genomic DNA. This clone was detected only a few times. Its antigen specificity is not known. No qualities accompany the bases; no much larger clone lies one base away. In the germline V gene, CDR1 corresponds to SGHTA and CDR2 to FQGTGA. Measured from the cysteine to the phenylalanine, the CDR3 is 14 residues long. Solely the CDR3 DNA is kept, with 42 bases framed from the first base. V drops 0 bases and J drops 0 bases, leaving 5 bases in between. Findings and caveats that apply to the study as a whole: The response model built on TCR overlap across three groups was characterized as speculative, with prospective validation still needed. TCR clonality showed no direct relationship with survival, which suggests that a diverse polyclonal response may matter. Higher estimated pretreatment TIL content predicted longer time to progression and overall survival after dendritic cell vaccination. The cohort was small and heterogeneous, with few patients having full blood and tumor sets and even fewer initial-recurrent tumor pairs.

The sequence was obtained from a human donor with glioblastoma. The source was blood, collected before dendritic cell vaccination. In this chain, TRBV7-3 is recombined with TRBJ1-1, with the identity of the D gene unclear. Here is the DNA: TGTGCCAGCAGCTTAACCCTAGTGAACACTGAAGCTTTCTTT. The encoded protein is CASSLTLVNTEAFF.